These T cell receptor beta chains were read from a single sample in a study of radiation and T cells in renal cell carcinoma. Produced via immunoSEQ multiplex PCR; TCRdb's table is partial and in-frame only. The repertoire holds around 60,000 clones, around 78% seen once, with less than 7.5% in the top ten. This sample comprised blood, obtained from a patient whose treatment included radiotherapy and nephrectomy. The receptors shown here come from a man aged 60-69 years with renal cell carcinoma. CDR3s include the opening cysteine and the closing phenylalanine or tryptophan. D genes are given only for firm matches. Expanded clones get a size class; other rows say once, few or many, or leave the size out.

J: TRBJ1-4
V: TRBV18
size: .
D: .
DNA: TGTGCCAGCTCACCGGAAATTACAGGGATCGGTACTAATGAAAAACTGTTTTTT
CDR3: CASSPEITGIGTNEKLFF

J: TRBJ1-3
V: TRBV9
size: .
D: .
DNA: TGTGCCAGCAGCCCCCCATCTTCTGGAAACACCATATATTTT
CDR3: CASSPPSSGNTIYF

J: TRBJ2-2
V: TRBV2
size: .
D: .
DNA: TGTGCCAGCAGTGTGATAGGTGGGCAAACCGGGGAGCTGTTTTTT
CDR3: CASSVIGGQTGELFF

J: TRBJ2-3
V: TRBV16
size: .
D: TRBD2
DNA: TGTGCCAGCAGCCAATCGCTCCATTTGTCCGAGCGGGGTCCCACAGATACGCAGTATTTT
CDR3: CASSQSLHLSERGPTDTQYF

J: TRBJ1-1
V: TRBV7-9
size: .
D: .
DNA: TGTGCCAGCAGTCCCAGTGTAACGAACACTGAAGCTTTCTTT
CDR3: CASSPSVTNTEAFF

J: TRBJ1-4
V: TRBV6-1
size: few
D: TRBD1
DNA: TGTGCCAGCAGGATCTCAGGGGGAACTAATGAAAAACTGTTTTTT
CDR3: CASRISGGTNEKLFF

J: TRBJ1-5
V: TRBV6-6
size: .
D: .
DNA: TGTGCCAGCACTGAACAGTCCAATCAGCCCCAGCATTTT
CDR3: CASTEQSNQPQHF

J: TRBJ1-3
V: TRBV7-6
size: .
D: TRBD1
DNA: TGTGCCAGCAGCTTAGTCCCTGACAGGGTAAACACCATATATTTT
CDR3: CASSLVPDRVNTIYF

J: TRBJ2-7
V: TRBV21-1
size: .
D: .
DNA: TGTGCCAGCAGCAAAGCTCTCTCCTGGACAGGGGATTACGTAGGGGAGCAGTACTTC
CDR3: CASSKALSWTGDYVGEQYF

J: TRBJ1-1
V: TRBV7-9
size: few
D: .
DNA: TGTGCCACCCTATGGGGGGTTGAAAAAACTGAAGCTTTCTTT
CDR3: CATLWGVEKTEAFF

J: TRBJ2-7
V: TRBV7-2
size: .
D: TRBD1
DNA: TGTGCCAGCAGCTCGGGACAGGGGGACTACGAGCAGTACTTC
CDR3: CASSSGQGDYEQYF

J: TRBJ2-4
V: TRBV7-9
size: few
D: TRBD1
DNA: TGTGCCAGCAGCGGGCGACAGGGGTCGGCCAAAAACATTCAGTACTTC
CDR3: CASSGRQGSAKNIQYF

J: TRBJ1-4
V: TRBV7-2
size: .
D: .
DNA: TGTGCCAGCAGCTTCCGGGGCCTTAATGAAAAACTGTTTTTT
CDR3: CASSFRGLNEKLFF

J: TRBJ2-3
V: TRBV11-2
size: .
D: .
DNA: TGTGCCAGCAGCCCTAGAGGGGCCTTCAGCACAGATACGCAGTATTTT
CDR3: CASSPRGAFSTDTQYF

J: TRBJ1-1
V: TRBV27
size: .
D: .
DNA: TGTGCCAGCAGTTCCACTGGGGTAGGGACCGCTTTCTTT
CDR3: CASSSTGVGTAFF

J: TRBJ2-5
V: TRBV5-4
size: .
D: TRBD1
DNA: TGTGCCAGCAGCTTGGCGAACAGGGGGCCTCAAGAGACCCAGTACTTC
CDR3: CASSLANRGPQETQYF

J: TRBJ2-3
V: TRBV6-1
size: .
D: TRBD1
DNA: TGTGCCAGCAGTGACCCTACCGGGACAGAAGTCACAGATACGCAGTATTTT
CDR3: CASSDPTGTEVTDTQYF

J: TRBJ2-1
V: TRBV11-3
size: once
D: TRBD2
DNA: TGTGCCAGCAGCTTAGCCACGGGAGGATTCGCCTACAATGAGCAGTTCTTC
CDR3: CASSLATGGFAYNEQFF

J: TRBJ2-2
V: TRBV5-1
size: .
D: TRBD1
DNA: TGCGCCAGCAGCTTGACAGGGGATGCGAACACCGGGGAGCTGTTTTTT
CDR3: CASSLTGDANTGELFF

J: TRBJ1-1
V: TRBV7-9
size: few
D: TRBD1
DNA: TGTGCCACCACGAGGAGGGGACAGTATCTCTACACTGAAGCTTTCTTT
CDR3: CATTRRGQYLYTEAFF

J: TRBJ1-6
V: TRBV19
size: .
D: TRBD1
DNA: TGTGCCAGTCGTAGACCGGGACAGGGTGGATCACCCCTCCACTTT
CDR3: CASRRPGQGGSPLHF

J: TRBJ2-2
V: TRBV5-1
size: .
D: TRBD1
DNA: TGCGCCAGCAGCTTGTTGGGACAGGGAGGCCGGGAGCTGTTTTTT
CDR3: CASSLLGQGGRELFF

J: TRBJ1-2
V: TRBV11-2
size: .
D: TRBD1
DNA: TGTGCCAGCAGGCGCGGGACAGGGGGCTCACGGTATGGCTACACCTTC
CDR3: CASRRGTGGSRYGYTF

J: TRBJ2-7
V: TRBV2
size: .
D: TRBD2
DNA: TGTGCCAGCAGTGTACGCGGGAGTGGCCACGAGCAGTACTTC
CDR3: CASSVRGSGHEQYF

J: TRBJ1-1
V: TRBV5-1
size: .
D: .
DNA: TGCGCCAGCAGCTTGGCCGGACCCTCGAACACTGAAGCTTTCTTT
CDR3: CASSLAGPSNTEAFF

J: TRBJ2-2
V: TRBV7-8
size: .
D: .
DNA: TGTGCCAGCAGCTCCAGGGCGACCGGGGAGCTGTTTTTT
CDR3: CASSSRATGELFF

J: TRBJ1-1
V: TRBV5-1
size: .
D: TRBD1
DNA: TGCGCCAGCAGCCCAAATTTTGGGACAGGTGAAGCTTTCTTT
CDR3: CASSPNFGTGEAFF

J: TRBJ2-3
V: TRBV19
size: few
D: .
DNA: TGTGCCAGTAGTTGGGTAGGGGCAGATACGCAGTATTTT
CDR3: CASSWVGADTQYF

J: TRBJ2-1
V: TRBV29-1
size: .
D: .
DNA: TGCAGCGTTGACACGAGCTCCTACAATGAGCAGTTCTTC
CDR3: CSVDTSSYNEQFF